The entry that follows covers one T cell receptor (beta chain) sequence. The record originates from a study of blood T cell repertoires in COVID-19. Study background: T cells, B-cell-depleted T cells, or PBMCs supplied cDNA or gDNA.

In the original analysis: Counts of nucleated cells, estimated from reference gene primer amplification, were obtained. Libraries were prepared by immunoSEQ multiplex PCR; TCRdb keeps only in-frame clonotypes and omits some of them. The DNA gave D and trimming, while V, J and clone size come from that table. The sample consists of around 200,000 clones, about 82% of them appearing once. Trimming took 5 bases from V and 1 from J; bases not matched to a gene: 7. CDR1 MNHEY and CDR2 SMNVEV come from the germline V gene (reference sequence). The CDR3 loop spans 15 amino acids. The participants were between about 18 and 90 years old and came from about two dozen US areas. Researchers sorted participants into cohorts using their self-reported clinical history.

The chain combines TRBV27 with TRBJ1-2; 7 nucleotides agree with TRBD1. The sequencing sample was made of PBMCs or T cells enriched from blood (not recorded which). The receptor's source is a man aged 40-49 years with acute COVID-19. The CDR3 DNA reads TGTGCCAGCAGTACGGGGACAGCGTTTAACTATGGCTACACCTTC. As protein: CASSTGTAFNYGYTF.